This T cell receptor beta chain was sequenced for a study of shared clonotypes between healthy human individuals. Naive CD8 isolation took CD45RO-negative cells positively selected for CCR7 and excluded terminally differentiated effector memory CD45RA+ cells. Measured with immunoSEQ multiplex PCR; TCRdb has only the in-frame clones, and not every one. The sample yields 2 million to 2.5 million clones, about 95% seen once. The CDR3 is 15 residues long. Germline V lookup: CDR1 MNHEY, CDR2 SVGAGI. With 2 bases removed from V and 0 bases from J, the gap between germline ends came to 11 bases. This clonotype was obtained from a man aged 18 to 29 in good health. The sequencing input was naive CD8+ T cells sorted from blood. The chain has TRBV6-5 and TRBJ2-7, with D possibly TRBD2 on 6 matching bases. The CDR3 DNA reads TGTGCCAGCAGTTACGGGGAGGCCAGCTCCTACGAGCAGTACTTC. It yields the protein CASSYGEASSYEQYF.